This T cell receptor beta chain was retrieved from a study of cytomegalovirus exposure and HLA in healthy donors. Whole-study findings and limits: In vitro experiments confirmed that a few CMV-associated chains were specific for CMV antigens. It was 150 to 200 TCR beta chains that were listed as cytomegalovirus-associated. Rare TCR sequences dominated, though some public TCRs recurred in many donors.

The table came from immunoSEQ multiplex PCR; TCRdb's copy has only in-frame clones and leaves some out. The sample lists 260,000 or so clones; 87% were seen once. The V gene's germline CDR1 is SGHDT and CDR2 YYEEEE. The CDR3 is made up of 17 amino acids. J was trimmed by 2 bases and V by 2 bases; bases with no gene match: 9. Concerning this clone itself: No antigen is known for it.

This clonotype was sampled from a man aged 18 to 30 in good health and CMV-seronegative. The chain recombines TRBV5-6 with TRBJ2-3, with TRBD1 matching 9 bases. Material: PBMCs. CDR3 region: CASSFGTGIYPTDTQYF. The CDR3 DNA sequence: TGTGCCAGCAGCTTCGGGACAGGGATATACCCCACAGATACGCAGTATTTT.